This T cell receptor beta chain was captured in a study of radiotherapy plus CTLA-4 blockade in lung cancer. Libraries were prepared by immunoSEQ multiplex PCR; TCRdb keeps only in-frame clonotypes and omits some of them. The sample has 25,000 to 40,000 clones; around 70% are singletons. This CDR3 spans 13 amino acids. The V gene's germline CDR1 is MDHEN and CDR2 SYDVKM. The V and J ends lost 6 bases and 2 bases respectively, with 10 bases between them. Sequencing used peripheral blood, obtained from a patient treated with radiotherapy plus ipilimumab. The V and J genes are TRBV28 and TRBJ1-2; weak D call: TRBD1 (5 bases). The TCR was taken from a human donor with non-small cell lung cancer who had stable disease on radiotherapy plus ipilimumab. The CDR3 loop is CASSRRGNYGYTF. For the CDR3, the DNA is TGTGCCAGCAGCCGACGGGGGAACTATGGCTACACCTTC.